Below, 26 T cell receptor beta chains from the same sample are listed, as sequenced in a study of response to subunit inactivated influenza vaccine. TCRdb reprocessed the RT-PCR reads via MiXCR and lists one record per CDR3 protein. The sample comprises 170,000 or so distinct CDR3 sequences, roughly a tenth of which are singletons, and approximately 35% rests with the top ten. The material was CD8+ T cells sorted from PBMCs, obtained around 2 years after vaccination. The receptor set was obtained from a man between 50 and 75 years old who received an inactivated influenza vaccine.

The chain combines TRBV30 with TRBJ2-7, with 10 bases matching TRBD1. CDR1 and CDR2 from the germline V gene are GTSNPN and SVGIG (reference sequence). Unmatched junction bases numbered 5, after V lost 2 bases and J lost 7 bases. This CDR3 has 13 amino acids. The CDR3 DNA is TGTGCCTGGAGTTGGGACAGGGGTTATGAGCAGTACTTC. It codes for CAWSWDRGYEQYF.

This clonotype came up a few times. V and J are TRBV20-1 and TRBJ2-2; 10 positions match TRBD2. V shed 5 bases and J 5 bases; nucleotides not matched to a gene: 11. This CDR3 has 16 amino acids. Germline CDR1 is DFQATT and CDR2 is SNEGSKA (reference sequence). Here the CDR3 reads CSAETSGPDRTGELFF. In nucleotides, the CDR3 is TGCAGTGCTGAGACTAGCGGGCCAGATCGAACCGGGGAGCTGTTTTTT.

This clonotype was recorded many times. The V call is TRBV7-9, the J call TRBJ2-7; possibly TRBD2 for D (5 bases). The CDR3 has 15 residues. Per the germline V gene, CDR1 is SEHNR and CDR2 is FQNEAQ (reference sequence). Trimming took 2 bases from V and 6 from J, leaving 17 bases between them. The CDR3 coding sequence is TGTGCCAGCAGCTTATCAGGCTTGGGAGCCGGCGAGCAGTACTTC. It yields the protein CASSLSGLGAGEQYF.

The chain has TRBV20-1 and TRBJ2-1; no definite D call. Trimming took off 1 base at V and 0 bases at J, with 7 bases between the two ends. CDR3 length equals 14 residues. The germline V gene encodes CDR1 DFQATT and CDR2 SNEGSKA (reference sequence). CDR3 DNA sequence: TGCAGTGCTAGAGCACTGAGCTCCTACAATGAGCAGTTCTTC. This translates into CSARALSSYNEQFF.

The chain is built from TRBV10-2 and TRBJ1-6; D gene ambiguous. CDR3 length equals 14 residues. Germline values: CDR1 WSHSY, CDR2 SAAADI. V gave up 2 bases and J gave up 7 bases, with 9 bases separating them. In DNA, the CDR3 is TGCGCCAGCAGTGAGGGGAATTTGAATTCACCCCTCCACTTT. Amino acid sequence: CASSEGNLNSPLHF.

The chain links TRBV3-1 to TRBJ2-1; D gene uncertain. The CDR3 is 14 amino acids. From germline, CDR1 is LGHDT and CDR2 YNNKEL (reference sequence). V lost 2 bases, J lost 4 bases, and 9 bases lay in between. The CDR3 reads CASSQSGPYNEQFF. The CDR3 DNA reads TGTGCCAGCAGCCAATCGGGTCCTTACAATGAGCAGTTCTTC.

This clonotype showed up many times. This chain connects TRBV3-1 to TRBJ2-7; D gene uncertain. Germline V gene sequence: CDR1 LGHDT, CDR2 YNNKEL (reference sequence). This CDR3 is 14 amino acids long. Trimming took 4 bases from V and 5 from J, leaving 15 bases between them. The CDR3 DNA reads TGTGCCAGCAGCCCGACGACCCCGGCAAACGAGCAGTACTTC. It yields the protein CASSPTTPANEQYF.

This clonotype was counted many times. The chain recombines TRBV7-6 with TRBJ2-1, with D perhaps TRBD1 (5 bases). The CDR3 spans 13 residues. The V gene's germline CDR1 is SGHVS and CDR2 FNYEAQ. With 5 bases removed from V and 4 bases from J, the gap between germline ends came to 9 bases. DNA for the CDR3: TGTGCCAGCAGCCCTACAGGATACAATGAGCAGTTCTTC. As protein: CASSPTGYNEQFF.

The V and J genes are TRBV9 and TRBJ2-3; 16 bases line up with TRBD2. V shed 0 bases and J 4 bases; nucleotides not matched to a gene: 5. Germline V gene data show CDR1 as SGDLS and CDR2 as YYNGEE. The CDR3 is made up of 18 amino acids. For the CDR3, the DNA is TGTGCCAGCAGCGTAGAAGGGACTAGCGGGAGGGTTTCAGATACGCAGTATTTT. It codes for CASSVEGTSGRVSDTQYF.

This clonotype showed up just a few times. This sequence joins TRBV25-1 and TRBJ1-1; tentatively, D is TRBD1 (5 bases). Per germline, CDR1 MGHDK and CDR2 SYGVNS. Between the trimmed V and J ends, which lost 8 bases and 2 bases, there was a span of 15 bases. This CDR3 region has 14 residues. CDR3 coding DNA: TGTGCCAGCGGTAGGGCGGGGGGTAACACTGAAGCTTTCTTT. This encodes CASGRAGGNTEAFF.

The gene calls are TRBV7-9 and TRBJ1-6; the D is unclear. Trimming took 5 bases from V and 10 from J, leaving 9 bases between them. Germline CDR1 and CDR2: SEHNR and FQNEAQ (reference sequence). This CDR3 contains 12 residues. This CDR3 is CASSPGESPLHF. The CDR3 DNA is TGTGCCAGCAGCCCAGGAGAATCACCCCTCCACTTT.

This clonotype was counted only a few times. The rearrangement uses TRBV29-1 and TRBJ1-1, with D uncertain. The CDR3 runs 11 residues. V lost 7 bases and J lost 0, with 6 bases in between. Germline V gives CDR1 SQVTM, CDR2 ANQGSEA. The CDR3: CSGRVNTEAFF. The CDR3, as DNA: TGCAGCGGGAGGGTGAACACTGAAGCTTTCTTT. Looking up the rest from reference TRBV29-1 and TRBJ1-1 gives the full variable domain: SAVISQKPSRDICQRGTSLTIQCQVDSQVTMMFWYRQQPGQSLTLIATANQGSEATYESGFVIDKFPISRPNLTFSTLTVSNMSPEDSSIYLCSGRVNTEAFFGQGTRLTVV.

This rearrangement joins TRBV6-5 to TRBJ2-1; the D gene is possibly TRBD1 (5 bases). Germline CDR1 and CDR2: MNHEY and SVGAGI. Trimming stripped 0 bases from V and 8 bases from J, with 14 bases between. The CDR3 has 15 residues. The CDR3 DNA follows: TGTGCCAGCAGTTACTCATCTTGGGGCCTCGATGAGCAGTTCTTC. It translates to CASSYSSWGLDEQFF.

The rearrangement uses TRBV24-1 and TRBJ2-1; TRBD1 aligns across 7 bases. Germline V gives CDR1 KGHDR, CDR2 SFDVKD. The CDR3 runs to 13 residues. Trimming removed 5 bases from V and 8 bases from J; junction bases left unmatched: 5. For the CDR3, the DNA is TGTGCCACCAGTGCCCTTACAGGGGATGAGCAGTTCTTC. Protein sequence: CATSALTGDEQFF.

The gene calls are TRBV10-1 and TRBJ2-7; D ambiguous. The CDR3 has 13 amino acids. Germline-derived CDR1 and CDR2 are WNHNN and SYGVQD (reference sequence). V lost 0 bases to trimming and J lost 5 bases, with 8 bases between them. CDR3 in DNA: TGCGCCAGCAGTGAGTCTTTCGGTGACGAGCAGTACTTC. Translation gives CASSESFGDEQYF.

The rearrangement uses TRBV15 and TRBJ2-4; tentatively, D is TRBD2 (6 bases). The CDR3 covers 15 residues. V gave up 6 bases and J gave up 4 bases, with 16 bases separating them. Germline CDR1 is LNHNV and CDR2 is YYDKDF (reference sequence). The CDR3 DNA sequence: TGTGCCACCAGGGTAACGGCTAGCGATAAAAACATTCAGTACTTC. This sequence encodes CATRVTASDKNIQYF.

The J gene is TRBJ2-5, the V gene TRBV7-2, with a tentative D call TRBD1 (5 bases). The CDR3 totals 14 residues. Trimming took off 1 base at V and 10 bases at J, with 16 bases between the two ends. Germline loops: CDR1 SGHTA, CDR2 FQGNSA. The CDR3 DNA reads TGTGCCAGCAGCTTAGGGTTGGCAGGGTGGAACCAGTACTTC. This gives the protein CASSLGLAGWNQYF.

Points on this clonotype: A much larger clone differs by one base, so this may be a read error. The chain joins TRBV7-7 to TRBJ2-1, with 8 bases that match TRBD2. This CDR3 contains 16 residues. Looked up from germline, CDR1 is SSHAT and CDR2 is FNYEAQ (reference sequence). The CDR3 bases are TGTGCTAGCAGCGGGGGAGTGGCCCCTCCCTACAATGAGCAGTTCTTC. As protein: CASSGGVAPPYNEQFF. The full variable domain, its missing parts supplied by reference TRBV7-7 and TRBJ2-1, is GAGVSQSPRYKVTKRGQDVTLRCDPISSHATLYWYQQALGQGPEFLTYFNYEAQPDKSGLPSDRFSAERPEGSISTLTIQRTEQRDSAMYRCASSGGVAPPYNEQFFGPGTRLTVL.

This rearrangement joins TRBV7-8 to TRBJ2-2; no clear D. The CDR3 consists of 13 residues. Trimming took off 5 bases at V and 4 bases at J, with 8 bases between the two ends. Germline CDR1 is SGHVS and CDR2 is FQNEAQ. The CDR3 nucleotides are TGTGCCAGCAGCCGGACGGCCACCGGGGAGCTGTTTTTT. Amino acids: CASSRTATGELFF. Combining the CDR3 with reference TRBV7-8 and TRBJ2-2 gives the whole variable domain GAGVSQSPRYKVAKRGQDVALRCDPISGHVSLFWYQQALGQGPEFLTYFQNEAQLDKSGLPSDRFFAERPEGSVSTLKIQRTQQEDSAVYLCASSRTATGELFFGEGSRLTVL.

The CDR3 spells CASSYLEAKGEQYF. CDR3 coding DNA: TGTGCCAGCAGTTACCTGGAGGCTAAAGGGGAGCAGTACTTC. This chain connects TRBV6-5 to TRBJ2-7; D is perhaps TRBD2 (5 bases). Germline-derived CDR1 and CDR2 are MNHEY and SVGAGI. V lost 2 bases and J 7 bases, leaving 15 bases between the germline ends. The CDR3 spans 14 residues.

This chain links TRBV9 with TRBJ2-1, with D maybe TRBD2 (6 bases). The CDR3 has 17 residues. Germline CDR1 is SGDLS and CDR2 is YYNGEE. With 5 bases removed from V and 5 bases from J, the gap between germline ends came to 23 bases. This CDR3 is CASREGSRELGDNEQFF. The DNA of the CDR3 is TGTGCCAGCAGGGAGGGGAGTCGGGAGTTAGGCGACAATGAGCAGTTCTTC. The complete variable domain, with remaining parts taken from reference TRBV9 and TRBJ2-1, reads DSGVTQTPKHLITATGQRVTLRCSPRSGDLSVYWYQQSLDQGLQFLIQYYNGEERAKGNILERFSAQQFPDLHSELNLSSLELGDSALYFCASREGSRELGDNEQFFGPGTRLTVL.

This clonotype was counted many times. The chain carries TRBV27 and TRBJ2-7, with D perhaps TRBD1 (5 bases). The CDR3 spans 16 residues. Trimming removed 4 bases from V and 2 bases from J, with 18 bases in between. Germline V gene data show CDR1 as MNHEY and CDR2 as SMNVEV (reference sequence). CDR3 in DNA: TGTGCCAGCAGTTCAAGCGTAGGGGAACTCGCCTACGAGCAGTACTTC. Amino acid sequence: CASSSSVGELAYEQYF.

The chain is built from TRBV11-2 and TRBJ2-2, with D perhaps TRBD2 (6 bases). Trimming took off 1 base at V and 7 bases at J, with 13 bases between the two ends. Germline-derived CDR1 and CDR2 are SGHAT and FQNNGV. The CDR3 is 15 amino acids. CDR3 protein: CASSLVGGLGGELFF. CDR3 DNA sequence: TGTGCCAGCAGCTTAGTTGGAGGGTTGGGCGGGGAGCTGTTTTTT.

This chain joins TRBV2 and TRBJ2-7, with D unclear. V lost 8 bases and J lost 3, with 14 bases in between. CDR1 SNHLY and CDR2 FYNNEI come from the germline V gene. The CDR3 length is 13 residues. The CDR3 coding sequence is TGTGCCAGCCATAGCTCAGCAGGCTACGAGCAGTACTTC. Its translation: CASHSSAGYEQYF.

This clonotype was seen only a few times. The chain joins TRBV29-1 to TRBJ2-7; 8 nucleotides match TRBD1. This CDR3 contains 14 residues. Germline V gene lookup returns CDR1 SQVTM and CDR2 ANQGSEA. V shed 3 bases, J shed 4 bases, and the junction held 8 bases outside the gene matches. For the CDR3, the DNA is TGCAGCGTTGAGGCAGGGGGCAGGGGATACGAGCAGTACTTC. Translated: CSVEAGGRGYEQYF.

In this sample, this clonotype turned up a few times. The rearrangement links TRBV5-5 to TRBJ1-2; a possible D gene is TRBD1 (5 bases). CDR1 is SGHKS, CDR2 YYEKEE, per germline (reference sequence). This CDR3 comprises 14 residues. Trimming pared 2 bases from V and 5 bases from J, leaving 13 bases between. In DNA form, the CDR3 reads TGTGCCAGCAGCTTAGGAGGGGAGATATATGGCTACACCTTC. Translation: CASSLGGEIYGYTF.